This entry lists 29 T cell receptor beta chains sequenced from one sample in a study of control samples from healthy donors and cancer patients. Clones were read by immunoSEQ multiplex PCR, and TCRdb kept only the in-frame ones, dropping some. This sample has 150,000 to 160,000 clones, with about 94% found just once. The specimen sequenced was blood. These receptors all come from a man aged 35-49 years in good health.

The chain combines TRBV2 with TRBJ1-1; D is ambiguous. Germline values: CDR1 SNHLY, CDR2 FYNNEI. The CDR3 runs 12 residues. The V and J ends lost 3 bases and 3 bases respectively, with 5 bases between them. CDR3 coding DNA: TGTGCCAGCAGTGAGATAGACACTGAAGCTTTCTTT. Residues: CASSEIDTEAFF.

The gene calls are TRBV5-4 and TRBJ1-2; D remains unclear. The CDR3 totals 13 residues. Trimming left V 0 bases short and J 4 bases short, with 7 bases between. Germline CDR1 is SGHNT and CDR2 is YYREEE (reference sequence). The CDR3 is CASSLVGLYGYTF. In DNA, the CDR3 is TGTGCCAGCAGCTTGGTGGGCCTCTATGGCTACACCTTC.

The chain recombines TRBV7-9 with TRBJ1-2; D is uncertain. V lost 0 bases to trimming and J lost 1 base, with 0 bases between them. Germline loops: CDR1 SEHNR, CDR2 FQNEAQ (reference sequence). The CDR3 runs to 12 residues. The CDR3 DNA is TGTGCCAGCAGCTTAGCTAACTATGGCTACACCTTC. This gives the protein CASSLANYGYTF.

The chain joins TRBV28 to TRBJ2-1; 9 bases are shared with TRBD1. J was trimmed by 3 bases and V by 3 bases; bases with no gene match: 6. Germline assignment: CDR1 MDHEN and CDR2 SYDVKM. This CDR3 is built from 16 residues. The CDR3 DNA reads TGTGCCAGCAGTTTGTATAGGGGACAGGGCTACAATGAGCAGTTCTTC. This encodes CASSLYRGQGYNEQFF.

V gene TRBV11-2 combines with J gene TRBJ1-2; a possible D gene is TRBD1 (5 bases). The CDR3 consists of 14 residues. CDR1 and CDR2 (germline): SGHAT, FQNNGV. The V end lost 3 bases, the J end lost 4 bases, and 12 bases lay between the germline ends. The CDR3: CASSLGTRTYGYTF. CDR3 nucleotides: TGTGCCAGCAGCTTGGGGACGAGGACCTATGGCTACACCTTC.

Comment on this clone: Other DNA sequences from this sample encode an identical CDR3 as well. The chain couples TRBV28 to TRBJ1-1; the D is unclear. Germline CDR1 and CDR2: MDHEN and SYDVKM. This CDR3 comprises 11 residues. V gave up 3 bases and J gave up 8 bases, with 7 bases separating them. CDR3 DNA: TGTGCCAGCAGTTTGGGCAGAGAAGCTTTCTTT. This codes for CASSLGREAFF.

The chain couples TRBV30 to TRBJ1-4; TRBD1 agrees at 8 bases. After removal of 0 bases from V and 7 bases from J, the junction contained 10 bases not matched to a gene. The CDR3 covers 16 residues. Germline CDR1 and CDR2: GTSNPN and SVGIG (reference sequence). The CDR3 is CAWSVTRTGWSEKLFF. CDR3 bases: TGTGCCTGGAGTGTAACTCGGACAGGGTGGAGTGAAAAACTGTTTTTT.

This clone occurred once. J is TRBJ1-2 and V is TRBV10-3; TRBD1 is a possible D gene (5 bases). Between the trimmed V and J ends, which lost 4 bases and 4 bases, there was a span of 13 bases. CDR3 size: 14 residues. Germline V gene sequence: CDR1 ENHRY, CDR2 SYGVKD. The CDR3 DNA reads as TGTGCCATCAGTGTCACGGGGCCCAGCTATGGCTACACCTTC. Translation gives CAISVTGPSYGYTF.

The gene calls are TRBV12-3 or TRBV12-4 and TRBJ1-2; D gene uncertain. The CDR3 contains 11 residues. V was shortened by 3 bases and J by 7 bases, with 6 bases between the two germline ends. Here the CDR3 reads CASSLGSGYTF. CDR3 nucleotides: TGTGCCAGCAGTTTGGGTAGTGGCTACACCTTC.

The chain links TRBV7-9 to TRBJ2-1, with unresolved D. The V and J ends lost 1 base and 0 bases respectively, with 7 bases between them. This CDR3 has 15 amino acids. In germline, CDR1 is SEHNR, CDR2 FQNEAQ (reference sequence). This CDR3 reads CASSLESSSYNEQFF. CDR3 nucleotides: TGTGCCAGCAGCTTAGAATCTAGCTCCTACAATGAGCAGTTCTTC.

The chain joins TRBV10-3 to TRBJ2-7; 8 nucleotides line up with TRBD2. Looked up from germline, CDR1 is ENHRY and CDR2 is SYGVKD. This CDR3 region has 14 residues. J gave up 6 bases and V 3 bases, and 7 bases lay outside the gene matches. CDR3 sequence: CAISDSGGAGEQYF. CDR3 DNA: TGTGCCATCAGTGATTCGGGGGGGGCAGGCGAGCAGTACTTC.

The chain links TRBV6-5 to TRBJ1-2; weak D call: TRBD1 (5 bases). The CDR3 has 14 residues. V lost 6 bases, J lost 6 bases, and 17 bases lay in between. Per the germline V gene, CDR1 is MNHEY and CDR2 is SVGAGI. CDR3 bases: TGTGCCAGCAGCCGAACGGCGGACAACGATGGCTACACCTTC. Its translation is CASSRTADNDGYTF.

The table lists this clone with a count of one. The chain couples TRBV28 to TRBJ1-6; 11 bases line up with TRBD1. The ends lost 7 bases at V and 6 bases at J; junction bases unmatched: 8. The CDR3 contains 16 residues. Per the germline V gene, CDR1 is MDHEN and CDR2 is SYDVKM. The CDR3, as DNA: TGTGCCAGCACTCTGGGGGGACAGGGGGGTAATTCACCCCTCCACTTT. Encoded protein: CASTLGGQGGNSPLHF.

The chain uses TRBV18 and TRBJ1-2, with D unclear. This CDR3 is 14 amino acids long. The germline V gene has CDR1 KGHSH and CDR2 LQKENI. V lost 2 bases to trimming and J lost 3 bases, with 10 bases between them. The CDR3 here is CASSPTPGDYGYTF. CDR3 DNA: TGTGCCAGCTCACCAACCCCCGGGGACTATGGCTACACCTTC.

Points on this clone: Other DNA sequences in this specimen translate into the identical CDR3. This chain uses TRBV2 with TRBJ1-2, with 10 bases aligning to TRBD1. The CDR3 loop spans 17 amino acids. Trimming removed 5 bases from V and 4 bases from J; junction bases left unmatched: 13. Germline CDR1 reads SNHLY; CDR2 reads FYNNEI. The CDR3 coding sequence is TGTGCCAGCAGTTACCCGGGACAGGGGATCTTATTCTATGGCTACACCTTC. Its protein product is CASSYPGQGILFYGYTF.

CDR3 sequence reads: CAWSVPLGSTWDSPLHF. Here the CDR3 DNA reads TGTGCCTGGAGTGTTCCCCTAGGCAGTACCTGGGACTCACCCCTCCACTTT. The chain is built from TRBV30 and TRBJ1-6; D might be TRBD1 (5 bases). Germline CDR1 is GTSNPN and CDR2 is SVGIG (reference sequence). This CDR3 is built from 17 residues. Deletions cut 0 bases from V and 10 bases from J, with 22 bases between. The full variable domain, completed using reference TRBV30 and TRBJ1-6, is SQTIHQWPATLVQPVGSPLSLECTVEGTSNPNLYWYRQAAGRGLQLLFYSVGIGQISSEVPQNLSASRPQDRQFILSSKKLLLSDSGFYLCAWSVPLGSTWDSPLHFGNGTRLTVT.

The table lists this clone with a count of one. The chain couples TRBV18 to TRBJ2-2; the match to TRBD2 covers 8 bases. With 8 bases clipped from V and 2 bases from J, the junction kept 4 bases outside the gene matches. CDR1 is KGHSH and CDR2 is LQKENI in the germline V gene. This CDR3 region has 14 residues. For the CDR3, the DNA is TGTGCCAGCCTGCGGGGGGCCAACACCGGGGAGCTGTTTTTT. Amino acids: CASLRGANTGELFF.

The chain is built from TRBV10-2 and TRBJ1-6, with D uncertain. This CDR3 has 12 residues. The germline CDR1 and CDR2 sequences are WSHSY and SAAADI. V shed 8 bases and J shed 5 bases, with 7 bases lying between them. CDR3: CASAGNNSPLHF. DNA of the CDR3: TGCGCCAGCGCGGGAAATAATTCACCCCTCCACTTT.

This clone was seen once. This chain joins TRBV5-1 and TRBJ2-2; D may match TRBD1 or TRBD2 (5 bases each). Germline CDR1 is SGHRS and CDR2 is YFSETQ. CDR3 length: 16 residues. The V and J ends lost 0 bases and 0 bases respectively, with 9 bases between them. The CDR3 region has the DNA TGCGCCAGCAGCTTGGTGGGGACCGCGAACACCGGGGAGCTGTTTTTT. It yields the protein CASSLVGTANTGELFF.

The V call is TRBV30, the J call TRBJ2-1; D gene uncertain. There are 12 residues in the CDR3. Trimming pared 0 bases from V and 5 bases from J, leaving 5 bases between. In germline, CDR1 is GTSNPN, CDR2 SVGIG (reference sequence). The CDR3 spells CAWSVFHNEQFF. CDR3 in DNA: TGTGCCTGGAGTGTCTTCCACAATGAGCAGTTCTTC.

The rearrangement links TRBV5-4 to TRBJ2-2; 8 nucleotides agree with TRBD1. This CDR3 is 18 amino acids long. V gave up 5 bases and J gave up 3 bases; unmatched junction bases: 15. Germline CDR1 SGHNT, CDR2 YYREEE (reference sequence). The CDR3, as DNA: TGTGCCAGCAGACTTGGATTCGGGACAGGACGGTACACCGGGGAGCTGTTTTTT. Translation: CASRLGFGTGRYTGELFF.

The CDR3 spells CASSLTPGQSNSPLHF. As DNA, the CDR3 is TGTGCCAGCAGCCTTACACCGGGACAGAGTAATTCACCCCTCCACTTT. The rearrangement joins TRBV28 to TRBJ1-6; 7 bases align to TRBD1. The CDR3 loop spans 16 amino acids. Germline V gene sequence: CDR1 MDHEN, CDR2 SYDVKM. V shed 6 bases, J shed 6 bases, and the junction held 11 bases outside the gene matches.

V is TRBV5-6 and J is TRBJ1-5; D perhaps matches TRBD1 (6 bases). Germline CDR1 reads SGHDT; CDR2 reads YYEEEE. This CDR3 has 15 amino acids. V was trimmed by 4 bases and J by 6 bases, leaving 17 bases between them. CDR3 nucleotides: TGTGCCAGCAGCGACCGGACAGCCCGGGGTCAGCCCCAGCATTTT. Translating gives CASSDRTARGQPQHF.

The chain recombines TRBV6-5 with TRBJ1-1; 7 bases agree with TRBD1. With V trimmed by 7 bases and J by 7 bases, 9 bases remained unmatched. Germline-derived CDR1 and CDR2 are MNHEY and SVGAGI. This CDR3 region has 13 residues. CDR3 sequence reads: CASKPGQLVEAFF. The CDR3 DNA reads TGTGCCAGCAAGCCGGGACAGTTAGTTGAAGCTTTCTTT.

This clone was recorded once. Other DNA variants within this sample encode the same CDR3. V is TRBV6-2 or TRBV6-3 and J is TRBJ2-2, with 8 bases fitting TRBD2. CDR3 size: 15 residues. V lost 3 bases and J lost 3; bases outside the gene matches: 3. The germline V gene has CDR1 MNHEY and CDR2 SVGEGT. CDR3 nucleotide sequence: TGTGCCAGCAGTTATTCGGGGGGGGACACCGGGGAGCTGTTTTTT. Translation: CASSYSGGDTGELFF.

This chain links TRBV6-1 with TRBJ1-5; TRBD1 might be the D (5 bases). The germline V gene has CDR1 MNHNS and CDR2 SASEGT. The CDR3 has 14 amino acids. The germline V and J ends were trimmed by 1 base and 4 bases, with 8 bases remaining between them. The CDR3: CASSEGTPNQPQHF. The CDR3 DNA reads as TGTGCCAGCAGTGAAGGGACACCTAATCAGCCCCAGCATTTT.

The rearrangement links TRBV10-3 to TRBJ2-7; tentatively, D is TRBD1 (6 bases). Germline V CDR1 and CDR2: ENHRY, SYGVKD. V dropped 1 base and J dropped 2 bases, with 12 bases sitting between them. This CDR3 contains 15 residues. CDR3 nucleotides: TGTGCCATCAGTGAGTTTAAGGGGGTCCCCTACGAGCAGTACTTC. This encodes CAISEFKGVPYEQYF.

This clone was found once. This sequence joins TRBV5-1 and TRBJ2-4; no reliable D call. Germline V gene lookup returns CDR1 SGHRS and CDR2 YFSETQ. The CDR3 covers 17 residues. The V gene lost 7 bases and the J gene lost 0 bases, with 20 bases spanning the gap. DNA of the CDR3: TGCGCCAGCCCCCGACGTGGGAAAGGATCAGCCAAAAACATTCAGTACTTC. Its translation is CASPRRGKGSAKNIQYF. Complete variable domain (other parts from reference TRBV5-1 and TRBJ2-4): KAGVTQTPRYLIKTRGQQVTLSCSPISGHRSVSWYQQTPGQGLQFLFEYFSETQRNKGNFPGRFSGRQFSNSRSEMNVSTLELGDSALYLCASPRRGKGSAKNIQYFGAGTRLSVL.

The chain combines TRBV7-9 with TRBJ1-1; 7 nucleotides align to TRBD1. J lost 8 bases, V lost 1 base, and 1 base had no gene match. This CDR3 spans 12 amino acids. The germline CDR1 and CDR2 sequences are SEHNR and FQNEAQ (reference sequence). The CDR3: CASSLGDREAFF. CDR3 nucleotide sequence: TGTGCCAGCAGCTTAGGGGACAGAGAAGCTTTCTTT.